Following are 19 T cell receptor beta chains from one sample sequenced in a study of T cells in Graves' hyperthyroidism and ophthalmopathy. TCR beta CDR3 region amplification was performed from RNA transcripts. The TCR CDR3 first-round RT-PCR relied on the HTBI primer set. TCRdb used MiXCR to reprocess the multiplex PCR reads, holding one entry per CDR3 protein. The repertoire consists of about 380,000 distinct CDR3 sequences, with about 18% occurring once and the leading ten covering less than 45%. Sequenced material: blood. The receptors here all came from a man between 18 and 35 years old with Graves' ophthalmopathy.

The table lists this clonotype with a few counts. This chain joins TRBV13 and TRBJ2-7; either TRBD1 or TRBD2 may supply D (5 bases each). The CDR3 length is 16 residues. V was shortened by 5 bases and J by 5 bases, with 22 bases between the two germline ends. Germline V gene data show CDR1 as PRHDT and CDR2 as FYEKMQ (reference sequence). The CDR3 DNA reads as TGTGCCAGCAGCCCCCGGGGCTCTCGGGGTGGGCACGAGCAGTACTTC. It codes for CASSPRGSRGGHEQYF.

This clonotype was counted at least ten times. The chain couples TRBV27 to TRBJ2-1, with a weak D call TRBD2 (5 bases). The CDR3 spans 13 residues. Trimming pared 8 bases from V and 6 bases from J, leaving 14 bases between. Germline V lookup: CDR1 MNHEY, CDR2 SMNVEV (reference sequence). The CDR3 loop reads CASGQAGLNEQFF. CDR3 DNA: TGTGCCAGCGGGCAGGCGGGTCTCAATGAGCAGTTCTTC.

This clonotype has only a few counts. This chain links TRBV15 with TRBJ1-4; TRBD1 matches 7 bases. Germline-derived CDR1 and CDR2 are LNHNV and YYDKDF (reference sequence). This CDR3 is 17 amino acids long. The J segment lost 5 bases and the V segment lost 3 bases, leaving 12 bases of the junction unmatched. The chain's CDR3 is CATSRWAAGTENEKLFF. The DNA of the CDR3 is TGTGCCACCAGCAGGTGGGCCGCGGGGACAGAGAATGAAAAACTGTTTTTT.

This chain joins TRBV2 and TRBJ1-2, with TRBD1 matching 10 bases. Germline values: CDR1 SNHLY, CDR2 FYNNEI. The CDR3 totals 15 residues. The junction had 16 bases not matched to a gene; V was cut back by 10 bases and J by 8 bases. CDR3 bases: TGTGCCACCAGCGCCCACCGGGACAGGGGTGGGGGCTACACCTTC. Its translation: CATSAHRDRGGGYTF.

V gene TRBV9 combines with J gene TRBJ2-2; the D is unclear. CDR1 SGDLS and CDR2 YYNGEE come from the germline V gene. This CDR3 contains 14 residues. Trimming removed 0 bases at V and 7 bases at J, with 10 bases between. The CDR3 loop is CASSVATSGGELFF. DNA for the CDR3: TGTGCCAGCAGCGTAGCTACCTCAGGCGGGGAGCTGTTTTTT.

This clonotype appeared many times. CDR3 in amino acids: CASSSDRGPSPLHF. As DNA, the CDR3 is TGTGCCAGCAGCTCGGACAGGGGGCCCTCACCCCTCCACTTT. This rearrangement joins TRBV13 to TRBJ1-6; TRBD1 matches at 11 bases. The V gene's germline CDR1 is PRHDT and CDR2 FYEKMQ (reference sequence). The V and J ends lost 4 bases and 10 bases, in that order; junction bases with no gene match: 3. The CDR3 is 14 residues long.

The rearrangement uses TRBV15 and TRBJ2-3, with TRBD2 identical over 7 bases. The V and J ends lost 5 bases and 0 bases, in that order; junction bases with no gene match: 8. This CDR3 is built from 16 residues. Germline V CDR1 and CDR2: LNHNV, YYDKDF (reference sequence). This CDR3 is CATSPRAGPSTDTQYF. DNA for the CDR3: TGTGCCACCAGCCCGCGAGCGGGGCCCAGCACAGATACGCAGTATTTT.

This clonotype was found many times. The gene calls are TRBV20-1 and TRBJ1-6, with D uncertain. The length of the CDR3 is 14 residues. Germline loops: CDR1 DFQATT, CDR2 SNEGSKA (reference sequence). V lost 0 bases and J lost 6, with 9 bases in between. The CDR3 protein is CSARDSTANSPLHF. The CDR3 nucleotides read TGCAGTGCTAGAGATTCTACCGCTAATTCACCCCTCCACTTT.

This clonotype has only a few counts. The gene calls are TRBV2 and TRBJ2-1; 11 bases map to TRBD2. The junction had 8 bases not matched to a gene; V was cut back by 5 bases and J by 5 bases. CDR1 is SNHLY, CDR2 FYNNEI, per germline. The CDR3 is 16 residues long. The CDR3 DNA reads as TGTGCCAGCAGTCTCCTTAGCGGGAGGGCCAACAATGAGCAGTTCTTC. It translates to CASSLLSGRANNEQFF.

This clonotype was picked up a small number of times. The chain recombines TRBV19 with TRBJ1-3; D gene uncertain. Germline V gives CDR1 LNHDA, CDR2 SQIVND (reference sequence). The V end was cut by 4 bases, the J end by 1 base, with 2 bases between. This CDR3 region has 12 residues. In nucleotides, the CDR3 is TGTGCCAGTAGTACTTCTGGAAACACCATATATTTT. As protein: CASSTSGNTIYF.

This clonotype was picked up many times. The chain carries TRBV3-1 and TRBJ2-3; D uncertain. This CDR3 region has 17 residues. Germline CDR1 LGHDT, CDR2 YNNKEL (reference sequence). V dropped 1 base and J dropped 0 bases, with 14 bases sitting between them. The CDR3 here is CASSQAFGSTSTDTQYF. In DNA form, the CDR3 reads TGTGCCAGCAGCCAAGCTTTTGGCAGTACTAGCACAGATACGCAGTATTTT.

There are many counts of this clonotype. The V and J genes are TRBV6-5 and TRBJ1-2; D is unresolved. The CDR3 has 13 amino acids. Germline lookup yields CDR1 MNHEY and CDR2 SVGAGI. The V and J ends lost 2 bases and 5 bases respectively, with 9 bases between them. DNA for the CDR3: TGTGCCAGCAGTTACGGCGGGAGATATGGCTACACCTTC. Amino acid sequence: CASSYGGRYGYTF.

The sample holds a few counts of this clonotype. This CDR3 is CASSQDVEGLNSPLHF. The CDR3 nucleotides are TGTGCCAGCAGCCAAGATGTGGAGGGGTTGAATTCACCCCTCCACTTT. This chain joins TRBV3-1 and TRBJ1-6; TRBD1 is a possible D gene (5 bases). Trimming cost V 0 bases and J 7 bases, with 13 bases left between them. Germline V CDR1 and CDR2: LGHDT, YNNKEL (reference sequence). There are 16 residues in the CDR3.

The sample holds many counts of this clonotype. V is TRBV6-1 and J is TRBJ2-2; D unresolved. Germline V gives CDR1 MNHNS, CDR2 SASEGT. Trimming cost V 6 bases and J 0 bases, with 2 bases left between them. This CDR3 spans 12 amino acids. In nucleotides, the CDR3 is TGTGCCAGCAGGTCGAACACCGGGGAGCTGTTTTTT. It yields the protein CASRSNTGELFF.

This clonotype was counted ten times or more. The chain employs TRBV6-2 or TRBV6-3 and TRBJ1-5; weak D call: TRBD1 (5 bases). Trimming took 10 bases from V and 3 from J, leaving 13 bases between them. The germline gives CDR1 MNHEY, CDR2 SVGEGT. This CDR3 spans 13 amino acids. The CDR3 is CATKDSYNQPQHF. CDR3 coding DNA: TGTGCCACCAAAGACAGCTACAATCAGCCCCAGCATTTT.

This clonotype was seen many times. This chain uses TRBV2 with TRBJ1-4; tentative D call: TRBD1 (5 bases). This CDR3 comprises 15 residues. The germline gives CDR1 SNHLY, CDR2 FYNNEI. V was cut by 1 base and J by 7 bases, with 13 bases left in between. The CDR3 sequence is CASSEGEGRSEKLFF. In nucleotides, the CDR3 is TGTGCCAGCAGTGAAGGAGAGGGGCGCAGTGAAAAACTGTTTTTT. Together with reference TRBV2 and TRBJ1-4, the CDR3 gives the full variable domain: EPEVTQTPSHQVTQMGQEVILRCVPISNHLYFYWYRQILGQKVEFLVSFYNNEISEKSEIFDDQFSVERPDGSNFTLKIRSTKLEDSAMYFCASSEGEGRSEKLFFGSGTQLSVL.

V is TRBV7-6 and J is TRBJ2-3, with a tentative D call TRBD2 (6 bases). V gave up 4 bases and J gave up 6 bases, with 20 bases separating them. Germline values: CDR1 SGHVS, CDR2 FNYEAQ. This CDR3 is built from 16 residues. CDR3 sequence reads: CASSSFSGGAGDTQYF. In nucleotides, the CDR3 is TGTGCCAGCAGCTCCTTTAGCGGAGGGGCCGGTGATACGCAGTATTTT. The full variable domain, rest sourced from reference TRBV7-6 and TRBJ2-3, is GAGVSQSPRYKVTKRGQDVALRCDPISGHVSLYWYRQALGQGPEFLTYFNYEAQQDKSGLPNDRFSAERPEGSISTLTIQRTEQRDSAMYRCASSSFSGGAGDTQYFGPGTRLTVL.

A few counts support this clonotype. The chain couples TRBV9 to TRBJ2-2; 10 bases agree with TRBD1. This CDR3 is built from 17 residues. Trimming cost V 3 bases and J 6 bases; bases outside gene matches: 11. Germline values: CDR1 SGDLS, CDR2 YYNGEE. The CDR3 reads CASSEQAGTGVAGELFF. Written as DNA, the CDR3 is TGTGCCAGCAGCGAACAAGCCGGGACAGGGGTCGCCGGGGAGCTGTTTTTT.

This clonotype was observed at least ten times. The CDR3 bases are TGTGCCAGCAGGGGTGACATGGAAAATCAGCCCCAGCATTTT. It specifies CASRGDMENQPQHF. The J gene is TRBJ1-5, the V gene TRBV12-3 or TRBV12-4; no clear D gene. Trimming took 6 bases from V and 4 from J, leaving 13 bases between them. The CDR3 length is 14 residues.